The 23 T cell receptor beta chains given below trace back to one sample, sequenced in a study of blood T cell repertoires in COVID-19. Method: immunoSEQ multiplex PCR; TCRdb's copy keeps in-frame clones and lacks some. Counted here are about 230,000 clones, around 88% occurring once; the ten biggest clones make up roughly 2.3%. Sequencing was carried out using PBMCs or T cells enriched from blood (not recorded which). These receptors originate from a woman aged 40 to 50 with acute COVID-19.

This clone has at least ten counts. The V call is TRBV10-3, the J call TRBJ2-1, with 12 nucleotides matching TRBD2. Looked up from germline, CDR1 is ENHRY and CDR2 is SYGVKD. After removal of 3 bases from V and 5 bases from J, the junction contained 2 bases not matched to a gene. The CDR3 is 15 residues long. The CDR3 sequence: CAISDLAGGNNEQFF. CDR3 DNA sequence: TGTGCCATCAGTGACCTAGCGGGAGGGAACAATGAGCAGTTCTTC.

The sample holds one count of this clone. This sequence joins TRBV6-4 and TRBJ1-1; 8 bases align to TRBD1. V lost 5 bases, J lost 2 bases, and 10 bases stayed unmatched. Germline loops: CDR1 MRHNA, CDR2 SNTAGT. The CDR3 has 16 residues. The CDR3 region is CASSPGQGGLNTEAFF. DNA for the CDR3: TGTGCCAGCAGTCCTGGACAGGGTGGCTTAAACACTGAAGCTTTCTTT.

The chain's CDR3 is CASSLGAGPLTDTQYF. The CDR3 coding sequence is TGTGCCAGCAGCTTAGGAGCGGGACCTCTCACAGATACGCAGTATTTT. The V and J genes are TRBV7-2 and TRBJ2-3; 7 bases fit TRBD2. Unmatched junction bases numbered 6, after V lost 1 base and J lost 2 bases. The germline V gene has CDR1 SGHTA and CDR2 FQGNSA. The CDR3 covers 16 residues.

The rearrangement uses TRBV6-5 and TRBJ2-1; TRBD2 aligns across 8 bases. The CDR3 loop spans 16 amino acids. Germline CDR1 reads MNHEY; CDR2 reads SVGAGI. Germline trimming cut 0 bases from V and 6 bases from J; bases unmatched to any gene: 7. Here the CDR3 DNA reads TGTGCCAGCAGTTACTCCCCGGGACTAGGTTCCAATGAGCAGTTCTTC. Translated: CASSYSPGLGSNEQFF.

J is TRBJ2-1 and V is TRBV7-9; tentatively, D is TRBD1 (5 bases). CDR1 is SEHNR, CDR2 FQNEAQ, per germline (reference sequence). The V end lost 4 bases, the J end lost 6 bases, and 13 bases lay between the germline ends. This CDR3 has 14 residues. CDR3 loop: CASSSPGSGNEQFF. DNA of the CDR3: TGTGCCAGCAGCTCCCCAGGGTCGGGCAATGAGCAGTTCTTC.

The chain recombines TRBV4-3 with TRBJ2-1, with 11 positions matching TRBD2. The germline V gene has CDR1 LGHNA and CDR2 YSLEER. Trimming cost V 4 bases and J 6 bases; bases outside gene matches: 20. This CDR3 is 20 amino acids long. The CDR3 DNA follows: TGCGCCAGCAGCCTTGCCGGGGTCCTAATTACTAGCGGGAGAGGCAATGAGCAGTTCTTC. The encoded protein is CASSLAGVLITSGRGNEQFF.

The chain recombines TRBV9 with TRBJ2-5; 10 bases align to TRBD2. Germline CDR1 is SGDLS and CDR2 is YYNGEE. V lost 0 bases, J lost 4 bases, and 6 bases stayed unmatched. CDR3 length equals 16 residues. This CDR3 is CASSVGGASGGETQYF. The CDR3 DNA sequence: TGTGCCAGCAGCGTAGGTGGGGCTAGCGGGGGAGAGACCCAGTACTTC.

The chain has TRBV2 and TRBJ1-5; TRBD1 is a possible D gene (5 bases). V was cut by 7 bases and J by 2 bases, with 12 bases left in between. The CDR3 consists of 14 residues. Germline loops: CDR1 SNHLY, CDR2 FYNNEI. This CDR3 reads CASTLGGGNQPQHF. Here the CDR3 DNA reads TGTGCCAGCACTCTCGGGGGTGGCAATCAGCCCCAGCATTTT.

The rearrangement joins TRBV30 to TRBJ2-5, with a possible D match to TRBD1 (6 bases). This CDR3 has 13 residues. Germline lookup yields CDR1 GTSNPN and CDR2 SVGIG (reference sequence). Trimming left V 4 bases short and J 5 bases short, with 14 bases between. The CDR3 loop reads CAWTGEPRETQYF. CDR3 coding DNA: TGTGCCTGGACAGGGGAACCACGGGAGACCCAGTACTTC.

This rearrangement joins TRBV19 to TRBJ2-2; tentative D call: TRBD1 (5 bases). The ends were cut back, 5 bases at V and 5 bases at J, with 9 bases in the middle. The CDR3 consists of 13 residues. The germline V gene has CDR1 LNHDA and CDR2 SQIVND (reference sequence). CDR3 sequence: CASSLRATGELFF. CDR3 sequence (DNA): TGTGCCAGTAGTCTCAGGGCAACCGGGGAGCTGTTTTTT.

The V gene is TRBV7-2, the J gene TRBJ2-2, with D possibly being TRBD2 (5 bases). The CDR3 loop spans 19 amino acids. Germline CDR1 and CDR2: SGHTA and FQGNSA. Trimming shortened V by 4 bases and J by 3 bases, and 24 bases separated the two germline ends. The CDR3 is CASSSPGGGLHPDTGELFF. The CDR3 DNA reads as TGTGCCAGCAGCTCCCCCGGCGGCGGGCTTCACCCGGACACCGGGGAGCTGTTTTTT.

The V call is TRBV28, the J call TRBJ2-1, with 9 bases identical to TRBD2. J lost 5 bases, V lost 5 bases, and 10 bases had no gene match. Germline V gene sequence: CDR1 MDHEN, CDR2 SYDVKM. The CDR3 extends over 16 amino acids. CDR3 loop: CASSRPSSGGDNEQFF. The CDR3 nucleotides are TGTGCCAGCAGTCGCCCGAGTAGCGGGGGCGACAATGAGCAGTTCTTC.

The chain has TRBV11-3 and TRBJ1-5; D not certain. V lost 5 bases and J 5 bases, leaving 4 bases between the germline ends. CDR1 SGHNT and CDR2 YENEEA come from the germline V gene. The CDR3 extends over 11 amino acids. CDR3 loop: CASSLDQPQHF. The CDR3 DNA is TGTGCCAGCAGCCTCGATCAGCCCCAGCATTTT.

The gene calls are TRBV5-1 and TRBJ2-3; 11 nucleotides match TRBD2. V was clipped by 0 bases and J by 8 bases; unmatched bases: 5. The CDR3 length is 15 residues. Germline values: CDR1 SGHRS, CDR2 YFSETQ. Here the CDR3 DNA reads TGCGCCAGCAGCTTGGAACTAGCGGGAGCCGCTACGCAGTATTTT. Residues: CASSLELAGAATQYF.

This clone came up a few times. This sequence joins TRBV7-6 and TRBJ2-2, with 12 bases matching TRBD2. With 2 bases clipped from V and 4 bases from J, the junction kept 8 bases outside the gene matches. This CDR3 region has 18 residues. CDR1 and CDR2 from the germline V gene are SGHVS and FNYEAQ. The CDR3 protein is CASSLTPTSGGSTGELFF. The CDR3 region has the DNA TGTGCCAGCAGCTTAACCCCCACTAGCGGGGGGAGCACCGGGGAGCTGTTTTTT.

V and J are TRBV13 and TRBJ1-2; 11 bases are a match to TRBD1. The junction had 2 bases not matched to a gene; V was cut back by 5 bases and J by 3 bases. This CDR3 is built from 14 residues. In germline, CDR1 is PRHDT, CDR2 FYEKMQ (reference sequence). CDR3 nucleotides: TGTGCCAGCAGCCAGGGACAGGGGGACTATGGCTACACCTTC. Encoded protein: CASSQGQGDYGYTF.

This chain uses TRBV9 with TRBJ2-1; D is unresolved. The germline V gene has CDR1 SGDLS and CDR2 YYNGEE. V gave up 4 bases and J gave up 2 bases, with 22 bases separating them. This CDR3 contains 18 residues. The CDR3 is CASSPSSIDWLTYNEQFF. CDR3 DNA: TGTGCCAGCAGCCCCAGTAGCATCGACTGGCTTACCTACAATGAGCAGTTCTTC. The entire variable domain, with the rest obtained from reference TRBV9 and TRBJ2-1, is as follows: DSGVTQTPKHLITATGQRVTLRCSPRSGDLSVYWYQQSLDQGLQFLIQYYNGEERAKGNILERFSAQQFPDLHSELNLSSLELGDSALYFCASSPSSIDWLTYNEQFFGPGTRLTVL.

This chain connects TRBV10-2 to TRBJ2-7; 8 bases are a match to TRBD1. CDR3 length equals 12 residues. CDR1 and CDR2 (germline): WSHSY, SAAADI. Trimming at V came to 7 bases and at J to 3 bases, leaving 2 bases not matched to a gene. The CDR3: CASTGGHYEQYF. CDR3 coding DNA: TGCGCCAGCACAGGGGGCCACTACGAGCAGTACTTC.

This sequence joins TRBV6-1 and TRBJ2-7, with a weak D call TRBD2 (5 bases). The CDR3 length is 13 residues. The V gene's germline CDR1 is MNHNS and CDR2 SASEGT. V dropped 3 bases and J dropped 6 bases, with 12 bases sitting between them. As DNA, the CDR3 is TGTGCCAGCAGTGAGGGCGGAGGTATCGAGCAGTACTTC. Protein product: CASSEGGGIEQYF.

V is TRBV2 and J is TRBJ2-3; 8 bases match TRBD1. This CDR3 has 14 residues. The germline gives CDR1 SNHLY, CDR2 FYNNEI. V was pared by 5 bases and J by 3 bases, with 4 bases of the junction left unmatched. The CDR3 coding sequence is TGTGCCAGCAGTCGGGACAGGCCGACAGATACGCAGTATTTT. This codes for CASSRDRPTDTQYF.

The V call is TRBV19, the J call TRBJ1-5, with 10 bases identical to TRBD1. V lost 8 bases and J lost 6; bases outside the gene matches: 4. The CDR3 length is 13 residues. Germline V lookup: CDR1 LNHDA, CDR2 SQIVND (reference sequence). The CDR3: CASGDRGSQPQHF. The CDR3 DNA is TGTGCCAGTGGGGACAGGGGAAGTCAGCCCCAGCATTTT.

The chain combines TRBV7-2 with TRBJ2-2; 13 positions match TRBD2. The ends lost 1 base at V and 4 bases at J; junction bases unmatched: 6. Germline V lookup: CDR1 SGHTA, CDR2 FQGNSA. This CDR3 comprises 18 residues. The CDR3 DNA follows: TGTGCCAGCAGCTTAGGGACTAGCGGGAGTTGGGGCACCGGGGAGCTGTTTTTT. The encoded protein is CASSLGTSGSWGTGELFF.

This chain uses TRBV5-4 with TRBJ1-6; a possible D gene is TRBD1 (5 bases). The CDR3 extends over 16 amino acids. V was pared by 0 bases and J by 3 bases, with 10 bases between. Germline CDR1 and CDR2: SGHNT and YYREEE (reference sequence). CDR3 region: CASSLAGGGYNSPLHF. The CDR3 DNA reads as TGTGCCAGCAGCTTGGCCGGGGGGGGCTATAATTCACCCCTCCACTTT.